This entry lists 22 T cell receptor beta chains sequenced from one sample in a study of blood T cells in healthy people across ages. A second PCR of roughly 7 to 11 cycles used a sample-barcoded 5' primer and a J-beta primer mix. TCRdb processed the 5' RACE reads anew with MiXCR; each CDR3 protein has one entry. The sample carries approximately 730,000 distinct CDR3 sequences, more than 40% recorded once. Input material: blood. These receptors came from a woman aged 55-70 years in good health.

The chain uses TRBV15 and TRBJ2-1; a weak D match, TRBD2 (6 bases). This CDR3 spans 17 amino acids. With 8 bases removed from V and 2 bases from J, the gap between germline ends came to 22 bases. Per the germline V gene, CDR1 is LNHNV and CDR2 is YYDKDF (reference sequence). In nucleotides, the CDR3 is TGTGCCACCTTCAAGGGCCCCGGACTATCAACCTACAATGAGCAGTTCTTC. Protein: CATFKGPGLSTYNEQFF. The full variable domain, its missing parts supplied by reference TRBV15 and TRBJ2-1, is DAMVIQNPRYQVTQFGKPVTLSCSQTLNHNVMYWYQQKSSQAPKLLFHYYDKDFNNEADTPDNFQSRRPNTSFCFLDIRSPGLGDTAMYLCATFKGPGLSTYNEQFFGPGTRLTVL.

The chain uses TRBV20-1 and TRBJ2-1, with TRBD2 matching 10 bases. CDR3 length: 14 amino acids. Germline-derived CDR1 and CDR2 are DFQATT and SNEGSKA (reference sequence). CDR3 region: CTTSGVASLDEQFF. As DNA, the CDR3 is TGCACCACTAGCGGGGTGGCCTCTTTGGATGAGCAGTTCTTC.

CDR3 nucleotide sequence: TGTGCCATCAGTGAAGGAGGAGGGGGCTATGGCTACACCTTC. Translated, it gives CAISEGGGGYGYTF. The chain has TRBV10-3 and TRBJ1-2; D might be TRBD1 (6 bases). The CDR3 sequence is 14 residues long. V lost 3 bases, J lost 4 bases, and 12 bases lay in between. The V gene's germline CDR1 is ENHRY and CDR2 SYGVKD.

This clonotype turned up a few times. The chain is built from TRBV7-3 and TRBJ2-3; D perhaps matches TRBD1 (7 bases). The CDR3 contains 15 residues. Germline assignment: CDR1 SGHTA and CDR2 FQGTGA. V gave up 1 base and J gave up 4 bases, with 12 bases separating them. The CDR3 here is CASSLSSRGADTQYF. DNA of the CDR3: TGTGCCAGCAGCTTAAGCAGCAGGGGGGCAGATACGCAGTATTTT.

This chain links TRBV13 with TRBJ2-5; D unclear. Per the germline V gene, CDR1 is PRHDT and CDR2 is FYEKMQ (reference sequence). Trimming cost V 7 bases and J 1 base, with 10 bases left between them. The CDR3 length is 13 residues. Here the CDR3 reads CASTPRAQETQYF. The DNA of the CDR3 is TGTGCCAGCACCCCCCGGGCCCAAGAGACCCAGTACTTC. The full variable domain, completed using reference TRBV13 and TRBJ2-5, is AAGVIQSPRHLIKEKRETATLKCYPIPRHDTVYWYQQGPGQDPQFLISFYEKMQSDKGSIPDRFSAQQFSDYHSELNMSSLELGDSALYFCASTPRAQETQYFGPGTRLLVL.

There are a few counts of this clonotype. The gene calls are TRBV5-6 and TRBJ2-1, with TRBD1 matching 10 bases. V lost 2 bases to trimming and J lost 5 bases; unmatched junction nucleotides: 4. The CDR3 covers 15 residues. Germline V gene data show CDR1 as SGHDT and CDR2 as YYEEEE. In nucleotides, the CDR3 is TGTGCCAGCAGCTTAACCGGGACAGGGGACAATGAGCAGTTCTTC. Translating gives CASSLTGTGDNEQFF.

This clonotype occurred a few times. This sequence joins TRBV7-7 and TRBJ2-5, with D tentatively TRBD1 (6 bases). CDR1 is SSHAT and CDR2 is FNYEAQ in the germline V gene (reference sequence). Trimming cost V 5 bases and J 1 base, with 14 bases left between them. The CDR3 is made up of 15 amino acids. The CDR3 loop is CASSLGGQIQETQYF. In DNA, the CDR3 is TGTGCCAGCAGCCTTGGCGGACAGATCCAAGAGACCCAGTACTTC.

This clonotype was recorded a few times. V is TRBV20-1 and J is TRBJ2-1; D gene unclear. The CDR3 is 13 amino acids. V lost 3 bases, J lost 5 bases, and 11 bases lay in between. Germline CDR1 and CDR2: DFQATT and SNEGSKA (reference sequence). This CDR3 is CSASGSLNNEQFF. The DNA for the CDR3 is TGCAGTGCTAGTGGCTCACTGAACAATGAGCAGTTCTTC.

This clonotype came up a few times. The J gene is TRBJ2-5, the V gene TRBV6-2 or TRBV6-3; TRBD1 agrees at 7 bases. Germline CDR1 MNHEY, CDR2 SVGEGT. V was pared by 2 bases and J by 6 bases, with 6 bases of the junction left unmatched. CDR3 length: 14 residues. The CDR3 spells CASSYDRGPKTQYF. The DNA for the CDR3 is TGTGCCAGCAGTTACGATAGGGGGCCCAAGACCCAGTACTTC.

The V gene is TRBV7-2, the J gene TRBJ1-2; TRBD1 agrees at 8 bases. CDR3 length: 14 amino acids. Germline CDR1 SGHTA, CDR2 FQGNSA. Trimming at V came to 3 bases and at J to 8 bases, leaving 8 bases not matched to a gene. CDR3 coding DNA: TGTGCCAGCAGCTTTAGCCAGGGGGCGGGGGGCTACACCTTC. Translating gives CASSFSQGAGGYTF.

V and J are TRBV12-3 or TRBV12-4 and TRBJ2-1; D is unclear. V was cut by 6 bases and J by 3 bases, with 6 bases left in between. The length of the CDR3 is 12 residues. CDR3 nucleotides: TGTGCCAGCAGCCTTCACTACAATGAGCAGTTCTTC. This encodes CASSLHYNEQFF.

The chain uses TRBV11-2 and TRBJ2-3, with unresolved D. V was trimmed by 5 bases and J by 11 bases, leaving 14 bases between them. The length of the CDR3 is 12 residues. In germline, CDR1 is SGHAT, CDR2 FQNNGV. The CDR3 sequence is CASSPTQRRQYF. The CDR3 DNA sequence: TGTGCCAGCAGCCCAACCCAAAGGAGGCAGTATTTT.

A few counts support this clonotype. The CDR3 reads CASSEGLAGGGYEQYF. The CDR3 bases are TGTGCCAGCAGTGAGGGACTAGCGGGAGGAGGGTACGAGCAGTACTTC. The rearrangement links TRBV2 to TRBJ2-7; 15 nucleotides align to TRBD2. Germline assignment: CDR1 SNHLY and CDR2 FYNNEI. The CDR3 is 16 residues long. Trimming cost V 3 bases and J 4 bases; bases outside gene matches: 4.

This chain connects TRBV12-3 or TRBV12-4 to TRBJ1-6; D is possibly TRBD1 (5 bases). This CDR3 region has 16 residues. The germline V and J ends were trimmed by 1 base and 3 bases, with 10 bases remaining between them. CDR3 nucleotide sequence: TGTGCCAGCAGTTTAGATCGGGGGATCTATAATTCACCCCTCCACTTT. It is translated as CASSLDRGIYNSPLHF.

This clonotype was seen only a few times. The rearrangement uses TRBV5-1 and TRBJ2-1; D is undetermined. The CDR3 loop spans 14 amino acids. Germline V gene sequence: CDR1 SGHRS, CDR2 YFSETQ. The ends were cut back, 0 bases at V and 7 bases at J, with 11 bases in the middle. The CDR3 region has the DNA TGCGCCAGCAGCTTGGCCGATGGGGTAAATGAGCAGTTCTTC. It yields the protein CASSLADGVNEQFF.

This clonotype was counted between two and nine times. This sequence joins TRBV4-2 and TRBJ1-1; no clear D. The V and J ends lost 2 bases and 0 bases respectively, with 13 bases between them. Per the germline V gene, CDR1 is LGHNA and CDR2 is YNFKEQ. The CDR3 is 16 amino acids. The CDR3 DNA is TGTGCCAGCAGCCAATCACAAGGTGGGGTGAACACTGAAGCTTTCTTT. It yields the protein CASSQSQGGVNTEAFF.

As to this clonotype: One base away lies a much larger clone, so this may be a sequencing read error. The J gene is TRBJ2-5, the V gene TRBV10-2; D is possibly TRBD1 (5 bases). The closer fit of TRBJ2-7 to the DNA end suggests the J call may be wrong. Germline values: CDR1 WSHSY, CDR2 SAAADI. This CDR3 is built from 16 residues. Written as DNA, the CDR3 is TGCGCCAGCAGTGAGTCGAGTAGCAGGGCCTCCTACGAGCAGTACTTC. Translating gives CASSESSSRASYEQYF.

This clonotype was observed a few times. The V call is TRBV24-1, the J call TRBJ2-5; D is perhaps TRBD1 (6 bases). CDR3 length equals 16 residues. The V end lost 4 bases, the J end lost 4 bases, and 18 bases lay between the germline ends. Germline V lookup: CDR1 KGHDR, CDR2 SFDVKD. The CDR3 coding sequence is TGTGCCACCAGTGACCCGGGACCAGGGGTAGTAGAGACCCAGTACTTC. Its translation: CATSDPGPGVVETQYF.

This chain uses TRBV4-1 with TRBJ2-1, with TRBD2 matching over 12 bases. V dropped 0 bases and J dropped 12; count of bases not matched to a gene: 12. CDR1 MGHRA and CDR2 YSYEKL come from the germline V gene. The CDR3 covers 17 residues. CDR3 region: CASSQETKASGGARQFF. CDR3 nucleotides: TGCGCCAGCAGCCAAGAAACAAAGGCTAGCGGGGGGGCGCGGCAGTTCTTC.

This clonotype turned up a few times. This chain links TRBV20-1 with TRBJ2-1; no clear D gene. V lost 5 bases to trimming and J lost 5 bases, with 13 bases between them. The CDR3 is 13 residues long. From germline, CDR1 is DFQATT and CDR2 SNEGSKA (reference sequence). In nucleotides, the CDR3 is TGCAGTGCTGGCCCGTGGGATGACAATGAGCAGTTCTTC. This codes for CSAGPWDDNEQFF.

There are a few counts of this clonotype. The chain employs TRBV6-5 and TRBJ2-1, with 9 bases fitting TRBD2. Germline V CDR1 and CDR2: MNHEY, SVGAGI. The CDR3 has 16 residues. V lost 1 base to trimming and J lost 2 bases; unmatched junction nucleotides: 3. DNA of the CDR3: TGTGCCAGCAGTTACTGGGGCGGGAGGGCCTACAATGAGCAGTTCTTC. It encodes CASSYWGGRAYNEQFF.

The rearrangement joins TRBV4-3 to TRBJ2-4; 7 bases are a match to TRBD2. The germline V gene encodes CDR1 LGHNA and CDR2 YSLEER. The CDR3 is made up of 15 amino acids. Trimming at V came to 0 bases and at J to 13 bases, leaving 12 bases not matched to a gene. CDR3 sequence (DNA): TGCGCCAGCAGCCAAGATCCACTAGCGCAGAATGAGCAGTACTTC. Protein product: CASSQDPLAQNEQYF.